The present T cell receptor beta chain was sequenced within a study of metastatic and nonmetastatic thyroid tumors. Study overall: Peripheral blood and tumor or nodule samples from malignant and benign thyroid patients were compared. Study observations and caveats: It was reportedly found that TCR beta diversity was significantly higher in malignant thyroid tumors than in benign nodules, a difference seen in both blood and tumor samples.

Per the original methods: Clinicopathological groups supplied CDR3 differences that were used to build a distant-metastasis classifier for papillary thyroid cancer. TCRdb reprocessed the PCR reads via MiXCR. In this record, the V and J calls reflect TCRdb's handling and not the investigators' own analysis. The sample yields roughly 13,000 clones, around a quarter seen once. V was pared by 4 bases and J by 7 bases, with 7 bases of the junction left unmatched. This CDR3 spans 16 amino acids. Germline V gene sequence: CDR1 MDHEN, CDR2 SYDVKM. No patient received treatment before thyroid surgery. Within the sample, this clone is medium-sized. Its cognate antigen is unknown.

The sequence was obtained from a female donor with papillary thyroid cancer or a benign thyroid nodule (not recorded which). Some clones in this sample may be carry-over from other donors' samples. This chain joins TRBV28 and TRBJ1-6; 10 nucleotides line up with TRBD1. Material: tumor tissue. Here the CDR3 reads CASSSRQGASNSPLHF. Written as DNA, the CDR3 is TGTGCCAGCAGTTCCAGACAGGGGGCGAGCAATTCACCCCTCCACTTT.